One and the same sample provided the 10 T cell receptor beta chains below, sequenced in a study of blood T cell repertoires in COVID-19. Measured with immunoSEQ multiplex PCR; TCRdb has only the in-frame clones, and not every one. The sample yields around 210,000 clones, 85% seen once. The sequenced material came from peripheral blood. The source of these receptors is a man in his sixties with COVID-19, enrolled during active disease.

This chain links TRBV6-1 with TRBJ1-4; no clear D. The CDR3 runs 14 residues. CDR1 is MNHNS and CDR2 is SASEGT in the germline V gene. V was cut by 3 bases and J by 4 bases, with 9 bases left in between. For the CDR3, the DNA is TGTGCCAGCAGTGAGGTCCGCTATAATGAAAAACTGTTTTTT. Its protein product is CASSEVRYNEKLFF.

The rearrangement uses TRBV19 and TRBJ1-1; D call uncertain. CDR1 is LNHDA, CDR2 SQIVND, per germline (reference sequence). This CDR3 region has 13 residues. Trimming stripped 4 bases from V and 5 bases from J, with 11 bases between. CDR3 amino acids: CASSTGVRTEAFF. The CDR3 DNA reads as TGTGCCAGTAGTACCGGGGTTCGGACTGAAGCTTTCTTT.

This chain joins TRBV4-1 and TRBJ2-7, with 9 bases aligning to TRBD2. V lost 3 bases and J lost 3; bases outside the gene matches: 6. The CDR3 is 15 residues long. Germline V lookup: CDR1 MGHRA, CDR2 YSYEKL. The CDR3, as DNA: TGCGCCAGCAGCCAGGCGGGGGGGGCAGTCTACGAGCAGTACTTC. It encodes CASSQAGGAVYEQYF.

The rearrangement uses TRBV15 and TRBJ1-1; a possible D gene is TRBD1 (6 bases). CDR1 is LNHNV and CDR2 is YYDKDF in the germline V gene (reference sequence). The length of the CDR3 is 16 residues. Trimming took off 4 bases at V and 0 bases at J, with 15 bases between the two ends. In DNA, the CDR3 is TGTGCCACCAGCACGAAAGGGGGGGCTATGAACACTGAAGCTTTCTTT. Its translation: CATSTKGGAMNTEAFF.

V usage is TRBV19 and J usage is TRBJ1-5, with a weak D call TRBD1 (6 bases). Looked up from germline, CDR1 is LNHDA and CDR2 is SQIVND (reference sequence). CDR3 length equals 15 residues. V was shortened by 5 bases and J by 0 bases, with 11 bases between the two germline ends. The CDR3 sequence is CASSLTGFSNQPQHF. The CDR3 DNA reads as TGTGCCAGTAGTTTAACAGGGTTTAGCAATCAGCCCCAGCATTTT.

The genes are TRBV7-8 and TRBJ2-7; D is perhaps TRBD1 (6 bases). With 0 bases removed from V and 3 bases from J, the gap between germline ends came to 15 bases. The CDR3 runs 16 residues. The V gene's germline CDR1 is SGHVS and CDR2 FQNEAQ. CDR3 protein: CASSLAKGGGDYEQYF. CDR3 bases: TGTGCCAGCAGCTTAGCTAAGGGTGGGGGCGACTACGAGCAGTACTTC.

The chain is built from TRBV5-1 and TRBJ1-4; 8 nucleotides agree with TRBD1. V shed 3 bases and J 3 bases; nucleotides not matched to a gene: 7. The CDR3 length is 16 residues. From germline, CDR1 is SGHRS and CDR2 YFSETQ. CDR3 sequence: CASSWTGYGSNEKLFF. For the CDR3, the DNA is TGCGCCAGCAGCTGGACAGGGTATGGATCTAATGAAAAACTGTTTTTT.

V and J are TRBV10-3 and TRBJ1-1; possible D gene TRBD1, 6 bases. V lost 5 bases, J lost 3 bases, and 13 bases lay in between. The CDR3 has 14 residues. CDR1 and CDR2 from the germline V gene are ENHRY and SYGVKD. CDR3 sequence reads: CAISLGGGDTEAFF. In DNA, the CDR3 is TGTGCCATCAGTTTAGGAGGGGGGGACACTGAAGCTTTCTTT.

The chain employs TRBV5-4 and TRBJ1-2, with 9 nucleotides matching TRBD1. The junction had 7 bases not matched to a gene; V was cut back by 5 bases and J by 5 bases. Per germline, CDR1 SGHNT and CDR2 YYREEE (reference sequence). This CDR3 spans 14 amino acids. CDR3 nucleotide sequence: TGTGCCAGCAGGTCCGGGACAGGGTTATATGGCTACACCTTC. Its protein is CASRSGTGLYGYTF. Full variable domain (rest looked up from reference TRBV5-4 and TRBJ1-2): ETGVTQSPTHLIKTRGQQVTLRCSSQSGHNTVSWYQQALGQGPQFIFQYYREEENGRGNFPPRFSGLQFPNYSSELNVNALELDDSALYLCASRSGTGLYGYTFGSGTRLTVV.

In the case of this clone: The sample contains more than one DNA sequence encoding this CDR3. V gene TRBV5-4 combines with J gene TRBJ1-1; D gene unclear. Trimming took 4 bases from V and 0 from J, leaving 7 bases between them. Germline-derived CDR1 and CDR2 are SGHNT and YYREEE (reference sequence). The CDR3 extends over 13 amino acids. Here the CDR3 DNA reads TGTGCCAGCAGCCTACAGATGAACACTGAAGCTTTCTTT. Translation gives CASSLQMNTEAFF.